Following are 21 T cell receptor beta chains from one sample sequenced in a study of blood T cell repertoires in COVID-19. The table came from immunoSEQ multiplex PCR; TCRdb's copy has only in-frame clones and leaves some out. The table has around 300,000 clones, over 85% seen once. The sequenced sample consisted of PBMCs or T cells enriched from blood (not recorded which). Receptors were obtained from a woman in her fifties or sixties who had recovered from COVID-19.

V gene TRBV5-4 combines with J gene TRBJ1-4; tentatively, D is TRBD1 (6 bases). V was pared by 5 bases and J by 1 base, with 6 bases between. CDR1 is SGHNT and CDR2 is YYREEE in the germline V gene (reference sequence). CDR3 length equals 13 residues. The DNA for the CDR3 is TGTGCCAGCAGAGGGGGAACTAATGAAAAACTGTTTTTT. Translating gives CASRGGTNEKLFF.

The chain combines TRBV18 with TRBJ2-2, with TRBD1 identical over 8 bases. V dropped 3 bases and J dropped 5; count of bases not matched to a gene: 8. The V gene's germline CDR1 is KGHSH and CDR2 LQKENI. The length of the CDR3 is 16 residues. CDR3 sequence reads: CASSPPGQGWTGELFF. The CDR3 coding sequence is TGTGCCAGCTCACCCCCCGGACAGGGTTGGACCGGGGAGCTGTTTTTT.

This clone appeared a few times. The J gene is TRBJ2-2, the V gene TRBV7-9; D remains ambiguous. Germline V gene sequence: CDR1 SEHNR, CDR2 FQNEAQ (reference sequence). CDR3 length: 16 residues. The V and J ends lost 5 bases and 0 bases respectively, with 13 bases between them. As DNA, the CDR3 is TGTGCCAGCAGCCCCCGCTACTCTGCGAACACCGGGGAGCTGTTTTTT. This encodes CASSPRYSANTGELFF.

The chain combines TRBV5-1 with TRBJ2-1; 7 nucleotides match TRBD2. The germline V gene encodes CDR1 SGHRS and CDR2 YFSETQ. V lost 2 bases, J lost 7 bases, and 9 bases stayed unmatched. This CDR3 is built from 15 residues. The CDR3 protein is CASSLFGLVKNEQFF. The CDR3 DNA reads as TGCGCCAGCAGCTTATTTGGACTAGTTAAGAATGAGCAGTTCTTC.

The CDR3 protein is CASSVVTGGPDTQYF. The CDR3 bases are TGTGCCAGCAGCGTAGTCACGGGGGGGCCAGATACGCAGTATTTT. The chain couples TRBV9 to TRBJ2-3, with 8 bases matching TRBD2. Per the germline V gene, CDR1 is SGDLS and CDR2 is YYNGEE. V gave up 0 bases and J gave up 4 bases; unmatched junction bases: 4. The CDR3 consists of 15 residues.

The V call is TRBV3-1 (or the pseudogene TRBV3-2), the J call TRBJ1-6, with D perhaps matching TRBD1 (5 bases). Germline assignment: CDR1 LGHDT and CDR2 YNNKEL (reference sequence). The ends were cut back, 2 bases at V and 8 bases at J, with 13 bases in the middle. The CDR3 runs 15 residues. This CDR3 is CASSQNQGWDSPLHF. DNA for the CDR3: TGTGCCAGCAGCCAAAATCAGGGATGGGATTCACCCCTCCACTTT.

This clone occurred once. This sequence joins TRBV5-4 and TRBJ1-1; D possibly corresponds to TRBD1 (5 bases). CDR1 and CDR2 (germline): SGHNT, YYREEE (reference sequence). V lost 4 bases, J lost 2 bases, and 15 bases lay in between. The CDR3 sequence is 15 residues long. CDR3 DNA sequence: TGTGCCAGCAGCGGGGGATGGAGGGGTAACACTGAAGCTTTCTTT. This translates into CASSGGWRGNTEAFF.

The chain employs TRBV4-1 and TRBJ2-7, with unresolved D. Germline assignment: CDR1 MGHRA and CDR2 YSYEKL. This CDR3 region has 13 residues. Trimming removed 0 bases from V and 2 bases from J, with 5 bases in between. DNA of the CDR3: TGCGCCAGCAGCCAAGACAGGACCTACGAGCAGTACTTC. Translated, it gives CASSQDRTYEQYF.

The count of this clone is one. J is TRBJ2-5 and V is TRBV5-4; tentative D call: TRBD2 (6 bases). The V end was cut by 4 bases, the J end by 1 base, with 8 bases between. The germline V gene has CDR1 SGHNT and CDR2 YYREEE (reference sequence). CDR3 size: 13 residues. CDR3: CASSAGPQETQYF. The CDR3 DNA reads as TGTGCCAGCAGCGCGGGGCCCCAAGAGACCCAGTACTTC.

The J gene is TRBJ2-7, the V gene TRBV11-3; 9 bases are a match to TRBD2. V gave up 5 bases and J gave up 2 bases; unmatched junction bases: 4. The germline gives CDR1 SGHNT, CDR2 YENEEA. This CDR3 comprises 14 residues. The CDR3 is CASSIASGTYEQYF. The CDR3 DNA follows: TGTGCCAGCAGCATTGCTAGCGGGACCTACGAGCAGTACTTC.

This clone was counted only a few times. V usage is TRBV28 and J usage is TRBJ2-2; tentative D call: TRBD1 (6 bases). The germline gives CDR1 MDHEN, CDR2 SYDVKM. The ends were cut back, 5 bases at V and 5 bases at J, with 21 bases in the middle. The CDR3 is made up of 17 amino acids. CDR3 nucleotide sequence: TGTGCCAGCAGTCCAACATCCGGACAGTCGGGTACCGGGGAGCTGTTTTTT. Its translation: CASSPTSGQSGTGELFF.

This clone was counted between two and nine times. The chain couples TRBV24-1 to TRBJ1-3; tentatively, D is TRBD1 (6 bases). Germline V gene sequence: CDR1 KGHDR, CDR2 SFDVKD. There are 13 residues in the CDR3. The ends were cut back, 7 bases at V and 2 bases at J, with 8 bases in the middle. The CDR3 DNA reads as TGTGCCACCAGAGCAGGGGCTGGAAACACCATATATTTT. Protein product: CATRAGAGNTIYF.

This chain links TRBV18 with TRBJ1-1; TRBD1 is a possible D gene (6 bases). The CDR3 totals 12 residues. Trimming cost V 7 bases and J 6 bases, with 12 bases left between them. Germline CDR1 and CDR2: KGHSH and LQKENI. As DNA, the CDR3 is TGTGCCAGCTTCACTCAGGGGCCTGAAGCTTTCTTT. Its translation is CASFTQGPEAFF.

The V gene is TRBV7-8, the J gene TRBJ2-7; 7 bases line up with TRBD2. With V trimmed by 1 base and J by 5 bases, 11 bases remained unmatched. Germline CDR1 reads SGHVS; CDR2 reads FQNEAQ. The CDR3 has 16 residues. In DNA form, the CDR3 reads TGTGCCAGCAGCTTAGTTAGGCGGGAGAAATACCACGAGCAGTACTTC. Residues: CASSLVRREKYHEQYF.

The genes are TRBV20-1 and TRBJ1-1; D perhaps matches TRBD1 (6 bases). V shed 7 bases and J shed 5 bases, with 11 bases lying between them. The germline CDR1 and CDR2 sequences are DFQATT and SNEGSKA (reference sequence). This CDR3 region has 11 residues. In DNA, the CDR3 is TGCAGTGTACAGGGACCGACTGAAGCTTTCTTT. Encoded protein: CSVQGPTEAFF.

V and J are TRBV6-5 and TRBJ2-7, with a possible D match to TRBD2 (6 bases). The V gene's germline CDR1 is MNHEY and CDR2 SVGAGI. The germline V and J ends were trimmed by 4 bases and 7 bases, with 14 bases remaining between them. The CDR3 consists of 13 residues. CDR3 loop: CASSSAGFGEQYF. CDR3 DNA: TGTGCCAGCAGTTCGGCGGGGTTTGGGGAGCAGTACTTC.

This clone came up a few times. This chain connects TRBV19 to TRBJ1-1, with 9 bases that match TRBD1. Trimming removed 4 bases from V and 4 bases from J; junction bases left unmatched: 1. The length of the CDR3 is 13 residues. Germline V gene lookup returns CDR1 LNHDA and CDR2 SQIVND (reference sequence). The CDR3 sequence: CASSTTGGTEAFF. The CDR3 coding sequence is TGTGCCAGTAGTACGACAGGGGGCACTGAAGCTTTCTTT.

The chain joins TRBV19 to TRBJ2-2; D is perhaps TRBD2 (5 bases). The CDR3 has 15 residues. The germline gives CDR1 LNHDA, CDR2 SQIVND (reference sequence). With 3 bases removed from V and 5 bases from J, the gap between germline ends came to 13 bases. The CDR3 reads CASSMGRPRTGELFF. The CDR3 DNA reads TGTGCCAGTAGTATGGGGAGACCAAGGACCGGGGAGCTGTTTTTT.

This chain links TRBV28 with TRBJ1-5; tentatively, D is TRBD1 (5 bases). Germline CDR1 and CDR2: MDHEN and SYDVKM. V lost 6 bases to trimming and J lost 4 bases, with 13 bases between them. The CDR3 is 14 residues long. The CDR3 bases are TGTGCCAGCAGCCAGACAGCAGTAAATCAGCCCCAGCATTTT. Its protein product is CASSQTAVNQPQHF.

The chain uses TRBV30 and TRBJ1-5; TRBD1 matches at 10 bases. Germline loops: CDR1 GTSNPN, CDR2 SVGIG (reference sequence). The CDR3 runs 14 residues. J was trimmed by 6 bases and V by 4 bases; bases with no gene match: 6. The CDR3 is CAWTTGTGVQPQHF. The CDR3 DNA follows: TGTGCCTGGACAACCGGGACAGGGGTTCAGCCCCAGCATTTT.

The chain combines TRBV4-2 with TRBJ1-4, with 7 bases identical to TRBD1. Trimming removed 4 bases from V and 2 bases from J; junction bases left unmatched: 4. Germline V lookup: CDR1 LGHNA, CDR2 YNFKEQ. The CDR3 totals 15 residues. CDR3 residues: CASSPTGRTNEKLFF. Here the CDR3 DNA reads TGTGCCAGCAGCCCGACAGGGCGGACTAATGAAAAACTGTTTTTT.